Below, 32 T cell receptor beta chains from the same sample are listed, as sequenced in a study of spatial heterogeneity in lung cancer. TCRdb re-called the 5' RACE reads through MiXCR, storing one row per CDR3 protein. This sample has 85,000 to 100,000 distinct CDR3 sequences, with roughly 12% found just once. Regarding time point: sample taken at primary tumor resection. Sequenced material: PBMCs, taken at surgery. The receptors were gathered from a male donor with early-stage non-small cell lung cancer.

In this sample, this clonotype turned up a few times. The chain couples TRBV7-8 to TRBJ2-1; TRBD2 aligns across 12 bases. The germline CDR1 and CDR2 sequences are SGHVS and FQNEAQ. The CDR3 extends over 16 amino acids. After removal of 1 base from V and 3 bases from J, the junction contained 1 base not matched to a gene. CDR3 in amino acids: CASSLGLAGVYNEQFF. In DNA, the CDR3 is TGTGCCAGCAGCTTAGGACTAGCGGGAGTCTACAATGAGCAGTTCTTC.

The chain couples TRBV20-1 to TRBJ2-7, with 11 bases identical to TRBD1. CDR1 DFQATT and CDR2 SNEGSKA come from the germline V gene (reference sequence). This CDR3 contains 16 residues. Germline trimming cut 3 bases from V and 2 bases from J; bases unmatched to any gene: 9. In DNA form, the CDR3 reads TGCAGTGCTAGGGACCACCGGGACAGGGGGACCTACGAGCAGTACTTC. Translated: CSARDHRDRGTYEQYF.

This clonotype appeared a single time. The rearrangement uses TRBV11-3 and TRBJ2-3, with a tentative D call TRBD1 (5 bases). V lost 3 bases and J 6 bases, leaving 13 bases between the germline ends. The CDR3 has 14 amino acids. Looked up from germline, CDR1 is SGHNT and CDR2 is YENEEA. The CDR3 DNA reads TGTGCCAGCAGCTTCGCAGGGCTCGGGGATACGCAGTATTTT. Translating it yields CASSFAGLGDTQYF.

This clonotype has more than one count but fewer than ten. CDR3 DNA sequence: TGCAGCGCTGCCCCGGGACTAGGGAGAAATACGCAGTATTTT. Translated: CSAAPGLGRNTQYF. The chain has TRBV29-1 and TRBJ2-3; 8 nucleotides align to TRBD2. The germline V gene has CDR1 SQVTM and CDR2 ANQGSEA. Unmatched junction bases numbered 13, after V lost 7 bases and J lost 7 bases. The CDR3 runs 14 residues.

The chain has TRBV12-3 or TRBV12-4 and TRBJ1-5; D is unresolved. This CDR3 comprises 13 residues. Between the trimmed V and J ends, which lost 6 bases and 0 bases, there was a span of 6 bases. The CDR3 bases are TGTGCCAGCAGCGCAGATAGCAATCAGCCCCAGCATTTT. It encodes CASSADSNQPQHF.

This clonotype came up many times. This chain links TRBV6-2 or TRBV6-3 with TRBJ2-1, with D hard to call. CDR3 length equals 13 residues. Germline CDR1 is MNHEY and CDR2 is SVGEGT. Trimming removed 5 bases from V and 5 bases from J, with 10 bases in between. The CDR3 loop reads CASSHNENNEQFF. The CDR3, as DNA: TGTGCCAGCAGTCACAACGAAAACAATGAGCAGTTCTTC.

The rearrangement joins TRBV13 to TRBJ1-2; TRBD1 aligns across 9 bases. V shed 4 bases, J shed 6 bases, and the junction held 6 bases outside the gene matches. The V gene's germline CDR1 is PRHDT and CDR2 FYEKMQ (reference sequence). The CDR3 is 14 amino acids. As DNA, the CDR3 is TGTGCCAGCAGCTCGGACAGGGGTAGTGATGGCTACACCTTC. Amino acids: CASSSDRGSDGYTF.

This clonotype was counted only a few times. J is TRBJ2-1 and V is TRBV4-3, with D unresolved. Deletions cut 2 bases from V and 5 bases from J, with 7 bases between. Germline CDR1 LGHNA, CDR2 YSLEER. CDR3 length: 13 residues. The CDR3 loop reads CASSQHRDNEQFF. DNA of the CDR3: TGCGCCAGCAGCCAACATAGGGACAATGAGCAGTTCTTC.

The chain has TRBV7-2 and TRBJ2-5; 9 positions agree with TRBD2. The J segment lost 5 bases and the V segment lost 3 bases, leaving 7 bases of the junction unmatched. The CDR3 is made up of 15 amino acids. Germline CDR1 and CDR2: SGHTA and FQGNSA. CDR3 sequence: CASSFGGGAAETQYF. Here the CDR3 DNA reads TGTGCCAGCAGCTTCGGCGGGGGGGCCGCGGAGACCCAGTACTTC.

This clonotype was seen ten or more times. For the CDR3, the DNA is TGTGCAACTCTTCGCTCAGGGGCAGATACGCAGTATTTT. This gives the protein CATLRSGADTQYF. V is TRBV28 and J is TRBJ2-3, with D possibly matching TRBD1 (6 bases). The CDR3 is 13 amino acids. Germline-derived CDR1 and CDR2 are MDHEN and SYDVKM.

The chain has TRBV4-2 and TRBJ1-4; no clear D gene. Germline loops: CDR1 LGHNA, CDR2 YNFKEQ. Deletions cut 0 bases from V and 6 bases from J, with 8 bases between. The CDR3 totals 14 residues. The CDR3 nucleotides are TGTGCCAGCAGCCAAGACGGGCGGTATGAAAAACTGTTTTTT. Translation gives CASSQDGRYEKLFF.

In this sample, this clonotype is medium-sized. The genes are TRBV11-2 and TRBJ2-3; D is unclear. CDR1 is SGHAT and CDR2 is FQNNGV in the germline V gene. CDR3 length: 12 residues. Deletions cut 5 bases from V and 2 bases from J, with 5 bases between. CDR3 residues: CASSHFTDTQYF. The CDR3 coding sequence is TGTGCCAGCAGCCACTTCACAGATACGCAGTATTTT. Full variable domain (outside the CDR3, taken from reference TRBV11-2 and TRBJ2-3): EAGVAQSPRYKIIEKRQSVAFWCNPISGHATLYWYQQILGQGPKLLIQFQNNGVVDDSQLPKDRFSAERLKGVDSTLKIQPAKLEDSAVYLCASSHFTDTQYFGPGTRLTVL.

This clonotype appeared many times. This chain connects TRBV12-3 or TRBV12-4 to TRBJ1-5; TRBD1 agrees at 7 bases. CDR3 length: 14 amino acids. V shed 3 bases and J 5 bases; nucleotides not matched to a gene: 4. The CDR3 spells CASSLNRGDQPQHF. Here the CDR3 DNA reads TGTGCCAGCAGTTTGAACAGGGGTGATCAGCCCCAGCATTTT.

V usage is TRBV4-3 and J usage is TRBJ1-2; 7 bases fit TRBD1. The length of the CDR3 is 15 residues. Germline V gene sequence: CDR1 LGHNA, CDR2 YSLEER. The V gene end was trimmed by 0 bases and the J gene end by 4 bases; junction bases not matched to a gene: 5. CDR3 sequence: CASSQEGQLFYGYTF. The CDR3 nucleotides read TGCGCCAGCAGCCAAGAGGGACAGCTATTCTATGGCTACACCTTC.

This clonotype occurred many times. The J gene is TRBJ2-2, the V gene TRBV24-1, with D perhaps assigned TRBD1 or TRBD2 (5 bases each). Germline V gene data show CDR1 as KGHDR and CDR2 as SFDVKD. This CDR3 spans 16 amino acids. V lost 4 bases and J 0 bases, leaving 11 bases between the germline ends. The CDR3 loop reads CATSDQGPPNTGELFF. Here the CDR3 DNA reads TGTGCCACCAGTGACCAGGGACCCCCGAACACCGGGGAGCTGTTTTTT.

The gene calls are TRBV6-6 and TRBJ1-2; no reliable D call. The germline V gene has CDR1 MNHNY and CDR2 SVGAGI (reference sequence). V gave up 2 bases and J gave up 6 bases, with 10 bases separating them. CDR3 length: 13 amino acids. CDR3 sequence: CASSYPPGNGYTF. CDR3 coding DNA: TGTGCCAGCAGTTACCCCCCCGGGAATGGCTACACCTTC.

This clonotype was counted many times. The CDR3 nucleotides are TGTGCCAGCAGCTTAGCGCCCGATATCGTTGGTAGAGGCTACACCTTC. Translated, it gives CASSLAPDIVGRGYTF. The chain links TRBV7-8 to TRBJ1-2; D gene unclear. With 0 bases removed from V and 8 bases from J, the gap between germline ends came to 19 bases. The germline CDR1 and CDR2 sequences are SGHVS and FQNEAQ. The CDR3 is made up of 16 amino acids.

The rearrangement joins TRBV14 to TRBJ2-7; D not resolved. Germline values: CDR1 SGHDN, CDR2 FVKESK. The CDR3 length is 11 residues. The V gene lost 2 bases and the J gene lost 5 bases, with 4 bases spanning the gap. Written as DNA, the CDR3 is TGTGCCAGCAGCCAAAGGCACGAGCAGTACTTC. Protein: CASSQRHEQYF.

The J gene is TRBJ2-7, the V gene TRBV7-2, with TRBD1 identical over 9 bases. The ends lost 4 bases at V and 4 bases at J; junction bases unmatched: 2. This CDR3 has 13 amino acids. Germline V lookup: CDR1 SGHTA, CDR2 FQGNSA. CDR3 DNA sequence: TGTGCCAGCAGCTCAGACAGGGGGTACGAGCAGTACTTC. Translating it yields CASSSDRGYEQYF.

The CDR3 nucleotides are TGTGCCAGCACTGGACTAGCGGGAGATAGGACCGGGGAGCTGTTTTTT. The encoded protein is CASTGLAGDRTGELFF. The J gene is TRBJ2-2, the V gene TRBV2, with 13 bases that match TRBD2. Germline V lookup: CDR1 SNHLY, CDR2 FYNNEI. The CDR3 is 16 residues long. V shed 7 bases, J shed 5 bases, and the junction held 7 bases outside the gene matches.

The chain combines TRBV7-8 with TRBJ2-1; D is perhaps TRBD1 (6 bases). The CDR3 consists of 15 residues. V shed 5 bases and J shed 1 base, with 12 bases lying between them. CDR1 SGHVS and CDR2 FQNEAQ come from the germline V gene. CDR3 sequence (DNA): TGTGCCAGCAGCCTTGGACAGCCATCCTACAATGAGCAGTTCTTC. Encoded protein: CASSLGQPSYNEQFF.

V is TRBV5-1 and J is TRBJ2-1; the match to TRBD2 covers 10 bases. V shed 3 bases, J shed 7 bases, and the junction held 4 bases outside the gene matches. The CDR3 extends over 14 amino acids. Germline V CDR1 and CDR2: SGHRS, YFSETQ. The CDR3 loop reads CASSSTSGPNEQFF. The CDR3 DNA reads as TGCGCCAGCAGCTCGACTAGCGGGCCTAATGAGCAGTTCTTC.

This clonotype came up many times. The CDR3 loop reads CASSPLRTGGEQFF. CDR3 sequence (DNA): TGTGCCAGCAGCCCGTTAAGGACAGGAGGGGAGCAGTTCTTC. This sequence joins TRBV7-2 and TRBJ2-1, with a weak D call TRBD1 (7 bases). The germline gives CDR1 SGHTA, CDR2 FQGNSA. Trimming cost V 5 bases and J 10 bases, with 18 bases left between them. CDR3 length: 14 residues. The full variable domain, its missing parts supplied by reference TRBV7-2 and TRBJ2-1, is GAGVSQSPSNKVTEKGKDVELRCDPISGHTALYWYRQSLGQGLEFLIYFQGNSAPDKSGLPSDRFSAERTGGSVSTLTIQRTQQEDSAVYLCASSPLRTGGEQFFGPGTRLTVL.

A few counts support this clonotype. The V and J genes are TRBV7-3 and TRBJ1-1; D is undetermined. The CDR3 extends over 13 amino acids. CDR1 and CDR2 from the germline V gene are SGHTA and FQGTGA. Trimming stripped 5 bases from V and 0 bases from J, with 7 bases between. CDR3 residues: CASSPKVNTEAFF. CDR3 DNA: TGTGCCAGCAGCCCCAAGGTGAACACTGAAGCTTTCTTT.

In its sample, this clonotype was seen many times. This chain links TRBV7-3 with TRBJ1-2, with D uncertain. Trimming shortened V by 5 bases and J by 7 bases, and 17 bases separated the two germline ends. Germline lookup yields CDR1 SGHTA and CDR2 FQGTGA. The CDR3 is 14 residues long. This CDR3 reads CASSGSIIVRGYTF. The CDR3, as DNA: TGTGCCAGCAGCGGATCCATCATAGTTCGTGGCTACACCTTC.

The rearrangement joins TRBV27 to TRBJ2-3, with no clear D. Germline CDR1 is MNHEY and CDR2 is SMNVEV (reference sequence). Trimming took off 2 bases at V and 0 bases at J, with 12 bases between the two ends. The CDR3 runs to 16 residues. The CDR3 here is CASSLRPTHSTDTQYF. CDR3 nucleotide sequence: TGTGCCAGCAGTTTAAGACCCACACACAGCACAGATACGCAGTATTTT.

This clonotype was recorded a few times. The genes are TRBV3-1 and TRBJ2-5, with D possibly being TRBD1 (6 bases). Trimming shortened V by 6 bases and J by 5 bases, and 13 bases separated the two germline ends. Germline-derived CDR1 and CDR2 are LGHDT and YNNKEL (reference sequence). The CDR3 has 13 amino acids. CDR3 nucleotides: TGTGCCAGCAGGACTACAGGGCGGGAGACCCAGTACTTC. It encodes CASRTTGRETQYF.

There are a few counts of this clonotype. This chain connects TRBV6-6 to TRBJ2-2; D might be TRBD1 (5 bases). V lost 6 bases, J lost 7 bases, and 18 bases lay in between. The CDR3 contains 15 residues. Germline lookup yields CDR1 MNHNY and CDR2 SVGAGI (reference sequence). CDR3 coding DNA: TGTGCCAGCAGGCCACTCCAGGGTATCGGCGGGGAGCTGTTTTTT. Amino acid sequence: CASRPLQGIGGELFF.

This sequence joins TRBV19 and TRBJ1-4; D possibly corresponds to TRBD1 (6 bases). Germline V gene lookup returns CDR1 LNHDA and CDR2 SQIVND (reference sequence). CDR3 length: 14 residues. Trimming took 3 bases from V and 6 from J, leaving 11 bases between them. The CDR3 DNA follows: TGTGCCAGTAGTATTTCAGGGGATGATGAAAAACTGTTTTTT. The encoded protein is CASSISGDDEKLFF.

The rearrangement links TRBV6-6 to TRBJ1-2, with D tentatively TRBD1 (6 bases). Trimming took 0 bases from V and 5 from J, leaving 16 bases between them. Germline V lookup: CDR1 MNHNY, CDR2 SVGAGI (reference sequence). The CDR3 sequence is 16 residues long. DNA for the CDR3: TGTGCCAGCAGTTACTCGACAGGTGCCGTAGGATATGGCTACACCTTC. Its translation: CASSYSTGAVGYGYTF.

There are many counts of this clonotype. The V call is TRBV28, the J call TRBJ2-5; TRBD2 matches at 7 bases. The V and J ends lost 3 bases and 5 bases, in that order; junction bases with no gene match: 6. Germline V gene sequence: CDR1 MDHEN, CDR2 SYDVKM. CDR3 length equals 14 residues. CDR3 region: CASSLGGSLETQYF. Here the CDR3 DNA reads TGTGCCAGCAGTTTGGGGGGGAGCTTGGAGACCCAGTACTTC.

The rearrangement joins TRBV6-5 to TRBJ1-2, with 12 bases fitting TRBD1. Germline CDR1 MNHEY, CDR2 SVGAGI. V shed 8 bases, J shed 3 bases, and the junction held 19 bases outside the gene matches. The CDR3 length is 19 residues. The CDR3: CASATSVGTGGTRDYGYTF. The CDR3 DNA reads TGTGCCAGCGCGACCTCCGTCGGGACAGGGGGCACCAGGGACTATGGCTACACCTTC.